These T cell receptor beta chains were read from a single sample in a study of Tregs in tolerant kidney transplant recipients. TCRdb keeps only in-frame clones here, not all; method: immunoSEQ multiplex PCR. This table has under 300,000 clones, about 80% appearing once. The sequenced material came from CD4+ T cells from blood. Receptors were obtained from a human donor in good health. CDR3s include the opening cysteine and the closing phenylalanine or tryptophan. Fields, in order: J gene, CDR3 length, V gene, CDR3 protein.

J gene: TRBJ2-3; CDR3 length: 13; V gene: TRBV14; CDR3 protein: CASGHRGTDTQYF
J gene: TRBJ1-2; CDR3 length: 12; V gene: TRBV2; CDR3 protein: CASGGEREGYTF
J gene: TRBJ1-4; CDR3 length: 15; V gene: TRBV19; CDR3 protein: CASSIAPARHEKLFF
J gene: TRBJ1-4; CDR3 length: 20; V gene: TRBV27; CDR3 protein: CASSLSPPRGRGRLNEKLFF
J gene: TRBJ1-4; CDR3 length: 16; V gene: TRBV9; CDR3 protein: CASSVGSLGTGEKLFF
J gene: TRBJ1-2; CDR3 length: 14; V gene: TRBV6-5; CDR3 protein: CASSRQATNYGYTF
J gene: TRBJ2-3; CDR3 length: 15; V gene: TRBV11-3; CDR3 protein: CASSLGASGADTQYF
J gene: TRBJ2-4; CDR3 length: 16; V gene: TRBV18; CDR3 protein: CASSPPGQLAKNIQYF
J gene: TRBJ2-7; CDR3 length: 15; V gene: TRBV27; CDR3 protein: CASSSSGTGGAEQYF
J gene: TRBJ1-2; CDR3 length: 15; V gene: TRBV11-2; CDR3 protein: CASSLATVTNYGYTF
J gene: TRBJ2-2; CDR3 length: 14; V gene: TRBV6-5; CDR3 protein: CASSYRGLAGELFF
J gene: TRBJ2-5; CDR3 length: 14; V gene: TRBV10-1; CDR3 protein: CASSAAGGRETQYF
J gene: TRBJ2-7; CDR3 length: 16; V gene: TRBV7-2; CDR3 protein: CASSSPFGAATYEQYF
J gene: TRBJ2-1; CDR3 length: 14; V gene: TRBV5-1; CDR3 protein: CASSLAGYQSEQFF
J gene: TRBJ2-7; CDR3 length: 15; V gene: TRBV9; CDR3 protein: CASSIGLTATYEQYF
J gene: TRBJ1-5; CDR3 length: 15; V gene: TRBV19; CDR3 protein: CATDRGGSPIAPQHF
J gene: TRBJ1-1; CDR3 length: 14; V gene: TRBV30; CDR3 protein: CAWSRQPRNTEAFF
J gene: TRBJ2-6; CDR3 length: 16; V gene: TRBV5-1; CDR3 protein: CASSRDPSSGANVLTF
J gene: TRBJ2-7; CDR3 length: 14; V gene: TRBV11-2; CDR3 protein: CASRTSGGTYEQYF
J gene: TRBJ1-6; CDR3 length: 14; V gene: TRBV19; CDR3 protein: CASSKGANNSPLHF
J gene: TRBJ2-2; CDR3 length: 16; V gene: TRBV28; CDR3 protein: CASSSYGTANTGELFF
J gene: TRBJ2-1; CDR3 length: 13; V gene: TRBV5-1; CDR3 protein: CASSRTRLDEQFF
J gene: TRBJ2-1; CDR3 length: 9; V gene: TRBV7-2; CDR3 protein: CASSTLGFF
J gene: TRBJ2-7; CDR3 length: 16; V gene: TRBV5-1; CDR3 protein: CASSPGLAGGLYEQYF
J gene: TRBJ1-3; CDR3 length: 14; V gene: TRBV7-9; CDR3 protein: CASSYRGNGNTIYF
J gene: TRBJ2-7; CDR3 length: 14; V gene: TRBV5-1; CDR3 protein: CASSAQDGSLEQYF
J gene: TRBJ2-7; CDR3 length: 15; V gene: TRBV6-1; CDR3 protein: CASSEAHRGPYEQYF
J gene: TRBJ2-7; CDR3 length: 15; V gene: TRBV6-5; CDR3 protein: CATVNKGGLTYEQYF
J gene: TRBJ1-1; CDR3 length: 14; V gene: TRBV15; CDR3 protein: CATSSTIGGTEAFF
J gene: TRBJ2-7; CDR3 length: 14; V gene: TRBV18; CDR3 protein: CASSPLLTGDEQYF
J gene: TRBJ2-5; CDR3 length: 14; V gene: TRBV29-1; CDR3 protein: CSVEDRPSKETQYF
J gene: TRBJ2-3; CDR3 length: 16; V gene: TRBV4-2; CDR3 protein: CASSRRLAGDTDTQYF
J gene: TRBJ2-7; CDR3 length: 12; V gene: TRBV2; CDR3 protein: CASSRTGDEQYF
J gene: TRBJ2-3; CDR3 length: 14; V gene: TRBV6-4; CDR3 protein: CASSEAGGADTQYF
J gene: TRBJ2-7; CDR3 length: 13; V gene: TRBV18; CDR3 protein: CASSPPSSYEQYF
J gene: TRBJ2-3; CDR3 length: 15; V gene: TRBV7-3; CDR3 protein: CASSLNGRGPDTQYF
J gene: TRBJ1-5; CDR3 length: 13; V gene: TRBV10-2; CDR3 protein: CASTGQNNQPQHF
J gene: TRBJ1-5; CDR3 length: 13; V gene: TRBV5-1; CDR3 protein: CASSRDGDQPQHF
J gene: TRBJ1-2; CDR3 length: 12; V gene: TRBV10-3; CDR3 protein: CAIRATNYGYTF
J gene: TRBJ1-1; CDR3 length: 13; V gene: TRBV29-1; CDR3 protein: CSVAGGAWAEAFF